At least ten counts were recorded for the clone carrying this T cell receptor beta chain. This specimen comes from a study of T-cell memory formation after mild COVID-19. Each CDR3 protein gets one entry after TCRdb re-called the 5' RACE reads with MiXCR. The sample lists 50,000 or so distinct CDR3 sequences, roughly a quarter occurring once. There are 13 residues in the CDR3. Trimming pared 6 bases from V and 3 bases from J, leaving 12 bases between. This clonotype was sampled from a man younger than 35 who had mild COVID-19 (a few samples of this study predate the infection). Cell type and time point are not known. The rearrangement links TRBV12-3 or TRBV12-4 to TRBJ2-7; TRBD2 might be the D (6 bases). The specimen was PBMCs or a T cell subset sorted from them (not recorded which). DNA of the CDR3: TGTGCCAGCAGCTGGGACTTCAGCTACGAGCAGTACTTC. Translation: CASSWDFSYEQYF.